Described below is a single TCR beta chain sequence and its context. This CDR3 contains 17 residues. Germline CDR1 is SGHVS and CDR2 is FQNEAQ. V was pared by 10 bases and J by 0 bases, with 9 bases of the junction left unmatched. The sample comes from a study of tumor and adjacent non-tumor tissue in lung cancer. Whole-study context: The cohort had about a dozen adenocarcinoma, 2 squamous cell and 1 small cell patients.

A modified ARM-PCR protocol with three rounds of nested PCR amplified TCRbeta. TCRdb re-analysed the multiplex PCR reads in MiXCR, keeping a single row per CDR3 protein. The sample has 200,000 or so distinct CDR3 sequences; 71% are singletons. RNA was extracted from bulk tissue without any cell sorting. This clonotype was obtained from a man aged 60 to 69 with non-small cell lung cancer. Material: lung tumor tissue. The J gene is TRBJ2-6, the V gene TRBV7-8; 10 positions agree with TRBD2. In DNA form, the CDR3 reads TGTGCCATCGACTTACTAGCGGGGTTCTCTGGGGCCAACGTCCTGACTTTC. Translated, it gives CAIDLLAGFSGANVLTF.